This entry concerns a single TCR beta chain. This clonotype was detected ten times or more. Its antigen remains undetermined. Nothing much larger sits one base from this clone, and base qualities are not available. The study was a case-control design nested within a healthcare worker cohort in London, UK, with weekly nasopharyngeal swab PCR tests and blood sampling. Healthcare workers were recruited between 23 and 31 March 2020, during the week of the UK lockdown, and were followed weekly for up to about 15 weeks. This sample is drawn from a study of early T cells in non-severe SARS-CoV-2 infection (dated by TCRdb to the early 2020s). General notes on the study: Because TCR sequencing was done on bulk RNA from unsorted whole blood, the alpha and beta chains could not be paired. Paper-wide results and their limitations: VDJdb matching was skewed toward anti-spike CD8 responses and likely underestimated virus-specific expansions, missing private and CD4 specificities.

The CDR3 holds 14 amino acids from the cysteine to the phenylalanine. Only the CDR3 DNA stays, 42 bases, in frame from base 1. In the germline V gene, CDR1 corresponds to ENHRY and CDR2 to SYGVKD. V was cut back by 3 bases and J by 0 bases, leaving a gap of 8 bases between them. The library was produced with 5' RACE. Instrument used: NextSeq 500. In the TCR library protocol, unique molecular identifiers were attached to individual cDNA molecules to correct for PCR bias and sequencing error. Both TCR alpha and beta chains were sequenced, and tight co-correlation was observed between alpha and beta sequence abundances in each sample. From the authors' description of their analysis: Decombinator V4 was used to perform V gene, J gene and CDR3 annotation of TCR sequences. TCRs were defined as expanded if a significant change between any two time points was detected under a Poisson model with p below 0.0001. TCR abundances were normalised to the total number of TCRs sequenced per sample and were expressed as counts per million. TRAV1-2 paired with TRAJ12, TRAJ20 or TRAJ33 defined MAIT TCRs, while TRAV10 paired with TRAJ18 defined iNKT TCRs. VDJdb, accessed 1 November 2021, was searched for CMV, EBV and SARS-CoV-2 annotated TCRs, with TCRs annotated for multiple antigens excluded. The public reads were quality trimmed at Q25 with fastp and then assembled into clones with MiXCR by TCRdb, keeping productive beta chains. Rows are combined by CDR3 protein, so each entry shows the most common genes and DNA. TCRdb, not the original authors, processed these V and J calls. The sample records tens of thousands of distinct CDR3 sequences, approximately 14% of which are singletons. The top ten constitute approximately 0.54% of the sample.

This TCR was sampled from an adult who was a healthcare worker with PCR-confirmed SARS-CoV-2 infection or an uninfected control (not recorded which). The sequencing sample was made of whole blood. This chain is built from TRBV10-3 and TRBJ1-1, with no reliable assignment of the D segment. The CDR3 region reads CAISDSTMNTEAFF. The nucleotide sequence is TGTGCCATCAGTGATTCTACAATGAACACTGAAGCTTTCTTT.